The next 28 T cell receptor beta chains were all read from a single sample in a study of cytomegalovirus exposure and HLA in healthy donors. Assay used: immunoSEQ multiplex PCR; TCRdb lists only in-frame clones, some missing. The sample carries more than 95,000 clones, roughly nine tenths recorded once. The material sequenced was PBMCs. These TCRs come from a woman aged 18 to 35 in good health and CMV-seropositive.

The V call is TRBV7-9, the J call TRBJ2-7, with 7 bases identical to TRBD1. The CDR3 covers 14 residues. V lost 6 bases and J lost 4; bases outside the gene matches: 9. Germline lookup yields CDR1 SEHNR and CDR2 FQNEAQ (reference sequence). The CDR3 spells CASSPTTGVYEQYF. The CDR3 DNA is TGTGCCAGCAGTCCAACTACAGGGGTATACGAGCAGTACTTC.

The chain uses TRBV6-5 and TRBJ2-7, with 12 nucleotides matching TRBD2. The ends lost 2 bases at V and 2 bases at J; junction bases unmatched: 4. The germline V gene encodes CDR1 MNHEY and CDR2 SVGAGI. CDR3 length equals 16 residues. CDR3: CASSYRTSGIPYEQYF. CDR3 sequence (DNA): TGTGCCAGCAGTTACAGGACTAGCGGGATCCCCTACGAGCAGTACTTC.

CDR3 residues: CASSGSPHEQFF. The CDR3 DNA follows: TGTGCCAGCAGTGGTAGCCCCCATGAGCAGTTCTTC. The chain uses TRBV6-6 and TRBJ2-1; D is undetermined. Trimming stripped 5 bases from V and 8 bases from J, with 10 bases between. Per germline, CDR1 MNHNY and CDR2 SVGAGI (reference sequence). The CDR3 runs 12 residues.

This clone was observed a few times. V is TRBV5-4 and J is TRBJ2-7; TRBD1 aligns across 7 bases. With 4 bases clipped from V and 4 bases from J, the junction kept 8 bases outside the gene matches. Germline lookup yields CDR1 SGHNT and CDR2 YYREEE (reference sequence). The CDR3 runs to 14 residues. CDR3 in amino acids: CASSARDSPYEQYF. CDR3 DNA sequence: TGTGCCAGCAGCGCCCGGGACAGCCCGTACGAGCAGTACTTC. The whole variable domain, filled in from reference TRBV5-4 and TRBJ2-7, reads ETGVTQSPTHLIKTRGQQVTLRCSSQSGHNTVSWYQQALGQGPQFIFQYYREEENGRGNFPPRFSGLQFPNYSSELNVNALELDDSALYLCASSARDSPYEQYFGPGTRLTVT.

This CDR3 reads CASSLSATGGGKTQYF. Here the CDR3 DNA reads TGTGCCAGCAGCTTAAGTGCGACGGGGGGTGGGAAGACCCAGTACTTC. The V and J genes are TRBV7-2 and TRBJ2-5, with 7 bases matching TRBD2. V trimming: 2 bases; J trimming: 6 bases; junction bases outside the gene matches: 12. The CDR3 contains 16 residues. The germline CDR1 and CDR2 sequences are SGHTA and FQGNSA. The entire variable domain, with the rest obtained from reference TRBV7-2 and TRBJ2-5, is as follows: GAGVSQSPSNKVTEKGKDVELRCDPISGHTALYWYRQSLGQGLEFLIYFQGNSAPDKSGLPSDRFSAERTGGSVSTLTIQRTQQEDSAVYLCASSLSATGGGKTQYFGPGTRLLVL.

The J gene is TRBJ1-2, the V gene TRBV19; D is unclear. This CDR3 contains 12 residues. V was shortened by 9 bases and J by 2 bases, with 10 bases between the two germline ends. Germline loops: CDR1 LNHDA, CDR2 SQIVND (reference sequence). CDR3 sequence (DNA): TGTGCCAGGCTCCGGGAGAACTATGGCTACACCTTC. Amino acids: CARLRENYGYTF.

This chain joins TRBV10-2 and TRBJ1-2; no definite D call. Germline lookup yields CDR1 WSHSY and CDR2 SAAADI. This CDR3 spans 12 amino acids. V dropped 2 bases and J dropped 4 bases, with 5 bases sitting between them. The CDR3 spells CASSENSYGYTF. CDR3 sequence (DNA): TGCGCCAGCAGTGAGAACAGCTATGGCTACACCTTC.

This chain connects TRBV29-1 to TRBJ2-1; D ambiguous. Germline lookup yields CDR1 SQVTM and CDR2 ANQGSEA. The length of the CDR3 is 11 residues. V lost 4 bases to trimming and J lost 8 bases, with 9 bases between them. The CDR3 here is CSVVAAYEQFF. The DNA for the CDR3 is TGCAGCGTTGTTGCCGCGTATGAGCAGTTCTTC.

The V gene is TRBV28, the J gene TRBJ2-2, with D unclear. Trimming removed 3 bases at V and 6 bases at J, with 26 bases between. This CDR3 region has 19 residues. Germline V gives CDR1 MDHEN, CDR2 SYDVKM. The CDR3 is CASSFSPLPISYLAGELFF. In DNA, the CDR3 is TGTGCCAGCAGTTTTTCGCCGTTGCCGATCTCCTATCTGGCCGGGGAGCTGTTTTTT.

The CDR3 DNA follows: TGTGCCAGCAGCCCTCGGGCGGGGGATGGCAATGAGCAGTTCTTC. It specifies CASSPRAGDGNEQFF. V usage is TRBV5-6 and J usage is TRBJ2-1; 7 bases fit TRBD2. CDR1 is SGHDT and CDR2 is YYEEEE in the germline V gene. The CDR3 is 15 amino acids. The junction had 10 bases not matched to a gene; V was cut back by 4 bases and J by 6 bases. Full variable domain (rest looked up from reference TRBV5-6 and TRBJ2-1): DAGVTQSPTHLIKTRGQQVTLRCSPKSGHDTVSWYQQALGQGPQFIFQYYEEEERQRGNFPDRFSGHQFPNYSSELNVNALLLGDSALYLCASSPRAGDGNEQFFGPGTRLTVL.

The CDR3: CASSSPFGSGGHEQYF. The CDR3 DNA follows: TGTGCCAGCAGCTCCCCCTTTGGTTCAGGGGGCCACGAGCAGTACTTC. The chain combines TRBV9 with TRBJ2-7; TRBD1 agrees at 8 bases. The CDR3 extends over 16 amino acids. V gave up 4 bases and J gave up 5 bases; unmatched junction bases: 14. CDR1 is SGDLS, CDR2 YYNGEE, per germline.

This chain connects TRBV4-1 to TRBJ2-1; TRBD2 matches at 7 bases. The germline CDR1 and CDR2 sequences are MGHRA and YSYEKL. Losses at the gene ends were 4 bases for V and 8 bases for J; bases not matched to a gene: 14. The CDR3 runs 16 residues. The CDR3 sequence is CASSPRGGAIMDEQFF. The CDR3 coding sequence is TGCGCCAGCAGCCCGCGGGGAGGGGCAATCATGGATGAGCAGTTCTTC.

This chain uses TRBV6-5 with TRBJ1-2; no definite D call. The CDR3 sequence is 15 residues long. Trimming cost V 6 bases and J 8 bases, with 22 bases left between them. Germline V CDR1 and CDR2: MNHEY, SVGAGI. As DNA, the CDR3 is TGTGCCAGCAGCCCCTTTGTGAGGGAGAGAGGAGGCTACACCTTC. Its translation: CASSPFVRERGGYTF.

The chain carries TRBV2 and TRBJ1-3; the match to TRBD1 covers 7 bases. Looked up from germline, CDR1 is SNHLY and CDR2 is FYNNEI. The V segment lost 8 bases and the J segment 0 bases; nucleotides outside the gene matches: 1. The CDR3 totals 13 residues. The DNA of the CDR3 is TGTGCCAGCGGACAGGACTCTGGAAACACCATATATTTT. Its protein is CASGQDSGNTIYF.

CDR3 in DNA: TGTGCCAGTAGTAGGGGCGATATGAACACCGGGGAGCTGTTTTTT. It codes for CASSRGDMNTGELFF. The V gene is TRBV19, the J gene TRBJ2-2, with D perhaps matching TRBD1 (5 bases). The V end was cut by 4 bases, the J end by 1 base, with 10 bases between. Germline loops: CDR1 LNHDA, CDR2 SQIVND (reference sequence). The CDR3 sequence is 15 residues long.

The V gene is TRBV4-1, the J gene TRBJ2-5; possibly TRBD1 for D (5 bases). This CDR3 contains 14 residues. V was shortened by 1 base and J by 6 bases, with 12 bases between the two germline ends. Germline V CDR1 and CDR2: MGHRA, YSYEKL. The CDR3 sequence is CASSQGQGRQTQYF. The CDR3 DNA reads as TGCGCCAGCAGCCAAGGGCAGGGAAGGCAGACCCAGTACTTC.

V and J are TRBV5-4 and TRBJ2-7; possibly TRBD1 for D (6 bases). V was cut by 0 bases and J by 3 bases, with 10 bases left in between. Germline lookup yields CDR1 SGHNT and CDR2 YYREEE (reference sequence). The CDR3 has 14 amino acids. This CDR3 is CASSLEGQYYEQYF. As DNA, the CDR3 is TGTGCCAGCAGCTTGGAAGGACAGTACTACGAGCAGTACTTC.

A few counts support this clone. The rearrangement uses TRBV5-4 and TRBJ1-1, with D tentatively TRBD1 (5 bases). Trimming left V 0 bases short and J 4 bases short, with 7 bases between. The germline gives CDR1 SGHNT, CDR2 YYREEE (reference sequence). The CDR3 has 13 amino acids. The DNA of the CDR3 is TGTGCCAGCAGCTTGGCTGGGGCCACTGAAGCTTTCTTT. Its translation: CASSLAGATEAFF.

The chain is built from TRBV4-1 and TRBJ2-1, with D possibly being TRBD1 (5 bases). The CDR3 has 12 residues. Trimming stripped 5 bases from V and 5 bases from J, with 7 bases between. The germline CDR1 and CDR2 sequences are MGHRA and YSYEKL. The CDR3, as DNA: TGCGCCAGCAGCAGGGGCAACAATGAGCAGTTCTTC. Encoded protein: CASSRGNNEQFF.

The chain links TRBV2 to TRBJ2-7, with 9 positions matching TRBD2. This CDR3 region has 15 residues. V dropped 6 bases and J dropped 4; count of bases not matched to a gene: 10. Germline-derived CDR1 and CDR2 are SNHLY and FYNNEI. In DNA form, the CDR3 reads TGTGCCAGCAGCATAGCGGGAGCGTACGGATACGAGCAGTACTTC. This encodes CASSIAGAYGYEQYF.

This chain connects TRBV7-3 to TRBJ1-2; 11 bases are shared with TRBD1. CDR1 SGHTA and CDR2 FQGTGA come from the germline V gene. V was clipped by 2 bases and J by 6 bases; unmatched bases: 14. The CDR3 sequence is 18 residues long. CDR3 amino acids: CASSLLGQGASSIDGYTF. In nucleotides, the CDR3 is TGTGCCAGCAGCTTATTAGGACAGGGGGCGTCCTCAATTGATGGCTACACCTTC.

The rearrangement links TRBV5-8 to TRBJ1-1; TRBD1 is a possible D gene (5 bases). Germline-derived CDR1 and CDR2 are SGHTS and YDEGEE. CDR3 length: 13 amino acids. The ends were cut back, 4 bases at V and 7 bases at J, with 14 bases in the middle. CDR3 DNA sequence: TGTGCCAGCAGCCAAAAACCGGGACTTGAAGCTTTCTTT. This gives the protein CASSQKPGLEAFF.

V and J are TRBV7-8 and TRBJ2-7, with TRBD1 as a possible D gene (5 bases). This CDR3 has 16 residues. Germline CDR1 SGHVS, CDR2 FQNEAQ. V lost 1 base, J lost 6 bases, and 19 bases lay in between. In nucleotides, the CDR3 is TGTGCCAGCAGCTTAGGGGCCGGCAGGGATCTTAGCGAGCAGTACTTC. It translates to CASSLGAGRDLSEQYF.

The V gene is TRBV7-3, the J gene TRBJ1-2; possibly TRBD1 for D (6 bases). The CDR3 is made up of 11 amino acids. Trimming cost V 3 bases and J 8 bases, with 7 bases left between them. Germline V CDR1 and CDR2: SGHTA, FQGTGA. CDR3 in amino acids: CASSFGQGYTF. The DNA for the CDR3 is TGTGCCAGCAGCTTCGGACAGGGCTACACCTTC.

This chain links TRBV19 with TRBJ1-3; 12 nucleotides agree with TRBD1. Trimming at V came to 3 bases and at J to 4 bases, leaving 7 bases not matched to a gene. Looked up from germline, CDR1 is LNHDA and CDR2 is SQIVND (reference sequence). The CDR3 runs 17 residues. The CDR3 region is CASSMLRDRGPGNTIYF. The CDR3 DNA follows: TGTGCCAGTAGTATGCTCCGGGACAGGGGGCCCGGAAACACCATATATTTT. Based on the CDR3 plus reference TRBV19 and TRBJ1-3, the full variable domain is DGGITQSPKYLFRKEGQNVTLSCEQNLNHDAMYWYRQDPGQGLRLIYYSQIVNDFQKGDIAEGYSVSREKKESFPLTVTSAQKNPTAFYLCASSMLRDRGPGNTIYFGEGSWLTVV.

The chain carries TRBV5-1 and TRBJ2-1; 8 bases are shared with TRBD2. Trimming at V came to 4 bases and at J to 4 bases, leaving 10 bases not matched to a gene. The length of the CDR3 is 16 residues. Germline assignment: CDR1 SGHRS and CDR2 YFSETQ. Here the CDR3 DNA reads TGCGCCAGCAGCCCCTTGGAAGCGGGAGTGTACAATGAGCAGTTCTTC. It translates to CASSPLEAGVYNEQFF.

The chain couples TRBV7-9 to TRBJ1-5; the D gene is possibly TRBD1 (5 bases). Germline values: CDR1 SEHNR, CDR2 FQNEAQ (reference sequence). V gave up 0 bases and J gave up 1 base, with 16 bases separating them. There are 18 residues in the CDR3. The CDR3 DNA sequence: TGTGCCAGCAGCTTAGCTTTTCGGAGGGGTTCCAGCAATCAGCCCCAGCATTTT. It yields the protein CASSLAFRRGSSNQPQHF.

This clone appeared a single time. The gene calls are TRBV6-1 and TRBJ2-5; 7 nucleotides match TRBD1. Trimming removed 7 bases from V and 4 bases from J; junction bases left unmatched: 6. CDR1 is MNHNS and CDR2 is SASEGT in the germline V gene. The CDR3 runs 13 residues. CDR3 residues: CASTVTGRETQYF. The CDR3 DNA reads TGTGCCAGCACCGTGACAGGGAGAGAGACCCAGTACTTC.